The 28 T cell receptor beta chains listed next were all sequenced from one sample in a study of cytomegalovirus exposure and HLA in healthy donors. Both 60 Vbeta primers and 13 Jbeta primers went into the PCR. TCRdb keeps only in-frame clones here, not all; method: immunoSEQ multiplex PCR. The data show around 130,000 clones, approximately 80% seen once. The material sequenced was PBMCs. These receptors were obtained from a male donor in good health and CMV-seropositive.

This sequence joins TRBV7-3 and TRBJ2-5; the D gene is possibly TRBD1 (6 bases). V shed 5 bases and J shed 1 base, with 11 bases lying between them. CDR1 and CDR2 from the germline V gene are SGHTA and FQGTGA. There are 14 residues in the CDR3. CDR3 nucleotide sequence: TGTGCCAGCAGCCCACAGGGCTCCCAAGAGACCCAGTACTTC. Protein sequence: CASSPQGSQETQYF.

The chain has TRBV7-9 and TRBJ2-7; 10 nucleotides match TRBD1. Germline V CDR1 and CDR2: SEHNR, FQNEAQ (reference sequence). The CDR3 covers 15 residues. With 2 bases clipped from V and 7 bases from J, the junction kept 8 bases outside the gene matches. CDR3 loop: CASSLLGQGPGEQYF. The CDR3 DNA reads as TGTGCCAGCAGCTTACTGGGACAGGGGCCGGGGGAGCAGTACTTC. Variable domain in full (rest from reference TRBV7-9 and TRBJ2-7): DTGVSQNPRHKITKRGQNVTFRCDPISEHNRLYWYRQTLGQGPEFLTYFQNEAQLEKSRLLSDRFSAERPKGSFSTLEIQRTEQGDSAMYLCASSLLGQGPGEQYFGPGTRLTVT.

This chain joins TRBV7-2 and TRBJ2-2; 7 nucleotides line up with TRBD2. Germline V gene lookup returns CDR1 SGHTA and CDR2 FQGNSA. Trimming at V came to 2 bases and at J to 9 bases, leaving 12 bases not matched to a gene. There are 16 residues in the CDR3. The CDR3: CASSLSRTRLPRELFF. The CDR3, as DNA: TGTGCCAGCAGCTTAAGTCGGACTAGACTGCCGAGGGAGCTGTTTTTT.

J is TRBJ1-1 and V is TRBV6-1; 7 bases fit TRBD1. Germline values: CDR1 MNHNS, CDR2 SASEGT. The trim removed 4 bases at V and 1 base at J, leaving 3 bases unmatched. CDR3 length: 14 residues. The CDR3 DNA reads as TGTGCCAGCAGTGGTCGGACAGGGAACACTGAAGCTTTCTTT. Translated: CASSGRTGNTEAFF.

The chain has TRBV18 and TRBJ2-7; the match to TRBD2 covers 9 bases. There are 16 residues in the CDR3. With 4 bases clipped from V and 0 bases from J, the junction kept 7 bases outside the gene matches. CDR1 is KGHSH and CDR2 is LQKENI in the germline V gene. CDR3 in amino acids: CASSQGPSGTSYEQYF. CDR3 bases: TGTGCCAGCTCACAGGGCCCTAGCGGGACCTCCTACGAGCAGTACTTC.

This clone was observed a single time. CDR3 sequence: CASSGQGVNGYTF. CDR3 nucleotide sequence: TGTGCCAGCAGCGGACAGGGGGTTAATGGCTACACCTTC. The rearrangement links TRBV9 to TRBJ1-2, with 9 positions matching TRBD1. The CDR3 consists of 13 residues. Germline CDR1 reads SGDLS; CDR2 reads YYNGEE. The V segment lost 3 bases and the J segment 6 bases; nucleotides outside the gene matches: 3.

The V gene is TRBV6-4, the J gene TRBJ1-5, with D perhaps matching TRBD1 (5 bases). The CDR3 contains 15 residues. The germline V and J ends were trimmed by 6 bases and 9 bases, with 21 bases remaining between them. Germline CDR1 is MRHNA and CDR2 is SNTAGT. The CDR3 reads CASRARGGAERPQHF. CDR3 DNA: TGTGCCAGCAGGGCTCGGGGAGGGGCTGAGAGGCCCCAGCATTTT.

This clone showed up just a few times. This sequence joins TRBV7-2 and TRBJ2-1, with no clear D. CDR1 SGHTA and CDR2 FQGNSA come from the germline V gene. This CDR3 is 14 amino acids long. V lost 6 bases and J lost 1, with 10 bases in between. The DNA for the CDR3 is TGTGCCAGCAGACCTTTGGCTTCCTACAATGAGCAGTTCTTC. This codes for CASRPLASYNEQFF.

This clone has just one count. The J gene is TRBJ2-5, the V gene TRBV18, with 7 bases matching TRBD2. CDR1 is KGHSH and CDR2 is LQKENI in the germline V gene. This CDR3 region has 15 residues. J lost 5 bases, V lost 3 bases, and 9 bases had no gene match. CDR3 DNA: TGTGCCAGCTCACCTCTTGGGGGAGGGAGCGAGACCCAGTACTTC. This gives the protein CASSPLGGGSETQYF. Combining the CDR3 with reference TRBV18 and TRBJ2-5 gives the whole variable domain NAGVMQNPRHLVRRRGQEARLRCSPMKGHSHVYWYRQLPEEGLKFMVYLQKENIIDESGMPKERFSAEFPKEGPSILRIQQVVRGDSAAYFCASSPLGGGSETQYFGPGTRLLVL.

This chain links TRBV5-5 with TRBJ2-1; a possible D gene is TRBD1 (8 bases). CDR3 size: 15 residues. CDR1 is SGHKS, CDR2 YYEKEE, per germline (reference sequence). Trimming removed 4 bases from V and 9 bases from J, with 20 bases in between. CDR3 sequence: CASSTLQGAGVEQFF. CDR3 DNA sequence: TGTGCCAGCAGCACACTCCAGGGGGCGGGGGTTGAGCAGTTCTTC.

In its sample, this clone was seen a few times. This chain connects TRBV19 to TRBJ2-5; D is possibly TRBD2 (6 bases). There are 12 residues in the CDR3. V was cut by 7 bases and J by 4 bases, with 10 bases left in between. CDR1 and CDR2 (germline): LNHDA, SQIVND (reference sequence). Written as DNA, the CDR3 is TGTGCCAGTACTTCCGGGGGAGAGACCCAGTACTTC. It codes for CASTSGGETQYF.

The rearrangement uses TRBV4-3 and TRBJ2-3; 8 positions agree with TRBD2. Looked up from germline, CDR1 is LGHNA and CDR2 is YSLEER. The CDR3 sequence is 17 residues long. V was clipped by 3 bases and J by 4 bases; unmatched bases: 12. The DNA for the CDR3 is TGCGCCAGCAGCCAGGGCGCTTTAGCGGGATGGTCAGATACGCAGTATTTT. Translation: CASSQGALAGWSDTQYF.

This chain uses TRBV2 with TRBJ2-3; D unresolved. Germline lookup yields CDR1 SNHLY and CDR2 FYNNEI. Trimming removed 0 bases at V and 2 bases at J, with 3 bases between. The CDR3 runs to 13 residues. CDR3 region: CASSEAYTDTQYF. CDR3 nucleotide sequence: TGTGCCAGCAGTGAAGCTTACACAGATACGCAGTATTTT.

The CDR3 nucleotides are TGTGCCAGCAGCTCCCGGACAGGGTTCACTGAAGCTTTCTTT. Protein: CASSSRTGFTEAFF. The V call is TRBV11-1, the J call TRBJ1-1, with 8 bases lining up with TRBD1. V lost 4 bases and J lost 4; bases outside the gene matches: 5. The CDR3 is made up of 14 amino acids. CDR1 and CDR2 from the germline V gene are SGHAT and FQDESV (reference sequence).

The chain recombines TRBV29-1 with TRBJ2-7, with 7 bases identical to TRBD1. J was trimmed by 1 base and V by 4 bases; bases with no gene match: 7. The CDR3 spans 14 residues. Germline V CDR1 and CDR2: SQVTM, ANQGSEA. The CDR3 loop is CSVGPGTASYEQYF. The CDR3 DNA reads TGCAGCGTTGGGCCCGGGACAGCTTCCTACGAGCAGTACTTC.

Here the CDR3 reads CASRSGTGVYEQYF. CDR3 DNA: TGTGCCAGCAGGTCCGGGACAGGGGTCTACGAGCAGTACTTC. The chain has TRBV25-1 and TRBJ2-7; TRBD1 matches at 10 bases. The CDR3 is 14 amino acids. Trimming removed 6 bases from V and 3 bases from J; junction bases left unmatched: 5. CDR1 is MGHDK and CDR2 is SYGVNS in the germline V gene.

The rearrangement joins TRBV5-6 to TRBJ2-7; D may be TRBD1 (5 bases). The CDR3 totals 15 residues. Germline lookup yields CDR1 SGHDT and CDR2 YYEEEE. Trimming shortened V by 5 bases and J by 2 bases, and 17 bases separated the two germline ends. The CDR3 spells CASSLDSAAAYEQYF. CDR3 DNA sequence: TGTGCCAGCAGTCTCGACAGTGCTGCGGCCTACGAGCAGTACTTC.

This chain joins TRBV14 and TRBJ2-7; TRBD2 matches at 7 bases. V lost 4 bases to trimming and J lost 6 bases; unmatched junction nucleotides: 3. The CDR3 covers 12 residues. Germline V gene lookup returns CDR1 SGHDN and CDR2 FVKESK. The CDR3 region has the DNA TGTGCCAGCAGCCGGGAGGGGTCCGAGCAGTACTTC. Protein: CASSREGSEQYF.

V is TRBV6-6 and J is TRBJ1-4; D is unresolved. The germline V gene has CDR1 MNHNY and CDR2 SVGAGI (reference sequence). The CDR3 covers 13 residues. The V and J ends lost 6 bases and 8 bases respectively, with 13 bases between them. The CDR3 DNA reads TGTGCCAGCAGAGCTTTAGAGCCCGAAAAACTGTTTTTT. It translates to CASRALEPEKLFF.

The rearrangement links TRBV7-2 to TRBJ2-1; 15 nucleotides match TRBD2. Germline CDR1 SGHTA, CDR2 FQGNSA. The CDR3 runs 16 residues. With V trimmed by 6 bases and J by 9 bases, 9 bases remained unmatched. The CDR3 sequence: CASSPTGTSGRFEQFF. DNA for the CDR3: TGTGCCAGCAGTCCGACCGGGACTAGCGGGAGGTTTGAGCAGTTCTTC.

CDR3 sequence: CASSPPDSISTDTQYF. The CDR3 DNA reads as TGTGCCAGCAGCCCCCCGGACAGCATTAGCACAGATACGCAGTATTTT. The V call is TRBV7-9, the J call TRBJ2-3; possibly TRBD1 for D (6 bases). From germline, CDR1 is SEHNR and CDR2 FQNEAQ (reference sequence). Deletions cut 5 bases from V and 0 bases from J, with 15 bases between. The CDR3 sequence is 16 residues long.

The chain is built from TRBV9 and TRBJ1-3; 10 bases are shared with TRBD1. V gave up 4 bases and J gave up 8 bases; unmatched junction bases: 9. This CDR3 spans 15 amino acids. Germline CDR1 SGDLS, CDR2 YYNGEE. The CDR3 DNA sequence: TGTGCCAGCAGCCCCCCGGGACAGGGGTGGGACACCATATATTTT. It translates to CASSPPGQGWDTIYF.

V gene TRBV7-2 combines with J gene TRBJ1-2; 7 nucleotides agree with TRBD1. The CDR3 loop spans 16 amino acids. The germline V gene encodes CDR1 SGHTA and CDR2 FQGNSA. V gave up 0 bases and J gave up 7 bases; unmatched junction bases: 11. CDR3 amino acids: CASSLAGTAQGGGYTF. CDR3 sequence (DNA): TGTGCCAGCAGCTTAGCCGGGACAGCCCAAGGAGGTGGCTACACCTTC.

Turning to this clone: A read error may account for a junction end that differs from germline. The chain is built from TRBV5-4 and TRBJ2-5; TRBD1 is a possible D gene (5 bases). CDR3 size: 14 residues. Germline V gives CDR1 SGHNT, CDR2 YYREEE (reference sequence). The CDR3 is CASSLVGQPEAQYF. The CDR3 DNA reads TGTGCCAGCAGCTTGGTGGGGCAACCAGAGGCCCAGTACTTC.

The chain joins TRBV2 to TRBJ2-7; 7 bases align to TRBD1. This CDR3 is 12 amino acids long. V dropped 5 bases and J dropped 4; count of bases not matched to a gene: 2. Germline-derived CDR1 and CDR2 are SNHLY and FYNNEI. The CDR3 is CASSNRGYEQYF. The CDR3, as DNA: TGTGCCAGCAGTAACAGGGGATACGAGCAGTACTTC.

The V and J genes are TRBV27 and TRBJ1-4; D is possibly TRBD1 (5 bases). This CDR3 is 14 amino acids long. In germline, CDR1 is MNHEY, CDR2 SMNVEV (reference sequence). Deletions cut 7 bases from V and 4 bases from J, with 13 bases between. The CDR3 spells CASKTDTLNEKLFF. CDR3 in DNA: TGTGCCAGCAAAACGGACACACTTAATGAAAAACTGTTTTTT.

V and J are TRBV15 and TRBJ2-7; D is perhaps TRBD1 (6 bases). Trimming left V 1 base short and J 2 bases short, with 15 bases between. CDR1 and CDR2 from the germline V gene are LNHNV and YYDKDF (reference sequence). This CDR3 comprises 16 residues. In DNA, the CDR3 is TGTGCCACCAGCAGAGCTTCCGGGACATTACCCTACGAGCAGTACTTC. It yields the protein CATSRASGTLPYEQYF.

The chain recombines TRBV19 with TRBJ2-5; D uncertain. Trimming shortened V by 3 bases and J by 4 bases, and 6 bases separated the two germline ends. CDR1 is LNHDA, CDR2 SQIVND, per germline (reference sequence). The CDR3 has 12 amino acids. CDR3 in amino acids: CASSISGETQYF. CDR3 nucleotide sequence: TGTGCCAGTAGTATCTCAGGAGAGACCCAGTACTTC.